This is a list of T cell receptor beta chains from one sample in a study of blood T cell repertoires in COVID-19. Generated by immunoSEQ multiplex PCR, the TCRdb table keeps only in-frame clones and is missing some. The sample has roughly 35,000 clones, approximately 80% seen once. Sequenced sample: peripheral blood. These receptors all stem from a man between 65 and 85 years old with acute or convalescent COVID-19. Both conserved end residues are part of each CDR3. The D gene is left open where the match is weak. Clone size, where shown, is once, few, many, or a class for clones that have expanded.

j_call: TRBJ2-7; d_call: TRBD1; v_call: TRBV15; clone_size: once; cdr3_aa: CATSRGQGAGANYEQYF; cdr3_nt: TGTGCCACCAGCCGTGGACAGGGGGCAGGCGCCAACTACGAGCAGTACTTC
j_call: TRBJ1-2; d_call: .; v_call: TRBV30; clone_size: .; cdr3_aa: CAWTYREGGYTF; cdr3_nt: TGTGCCTGGACCTACAGGGAGGGAGGCTACACCTTC
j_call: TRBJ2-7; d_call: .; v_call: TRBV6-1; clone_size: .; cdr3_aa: CASSEYGRAYEQYF; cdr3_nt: TGTGCCAGCAGTGAATACGGCAGGGCCTACGAGCAGTACTTC
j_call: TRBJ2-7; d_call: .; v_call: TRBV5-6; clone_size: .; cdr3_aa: CASSFGSGEEQYF; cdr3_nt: TGTGCCAGCAGCTTCGGGTCCGGGGAAGAGCAGTACTTC
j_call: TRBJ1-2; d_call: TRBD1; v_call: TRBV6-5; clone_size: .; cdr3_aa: CASSYPGGYGYTF; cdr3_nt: TGTGCCAGCAGTTACCCAGGGGGCTATGGCTACACCTTC
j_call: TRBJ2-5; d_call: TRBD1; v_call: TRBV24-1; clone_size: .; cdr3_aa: CATSLGQGQETQYF; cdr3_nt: TGTGCCACCAGTTTGGGACAGGGACAAGAGACCCAGTACTTC
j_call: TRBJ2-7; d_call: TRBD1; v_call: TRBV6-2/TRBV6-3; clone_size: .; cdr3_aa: CASSYNAGQGNNEQYF; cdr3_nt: TGTGCCAGCAGTTATAATGCCGGACAGGGGAATAACGAGCAGTACTTC
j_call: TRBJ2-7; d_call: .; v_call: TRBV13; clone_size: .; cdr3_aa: CASSLQGLFYEQYF; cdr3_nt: TGTGCCAGCAGCTTACAGGGGCTCTTCTACGAGCAGTACTTC
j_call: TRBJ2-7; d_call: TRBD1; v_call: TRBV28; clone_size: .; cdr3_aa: CASSTTDRVPYEQYF; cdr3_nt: TGTGCCAGCAGTACCACGGACAGGGTACCATACGAGCAGTACTTC
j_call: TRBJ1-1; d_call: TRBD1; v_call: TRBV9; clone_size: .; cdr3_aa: CASSPRTGGNTEAFF; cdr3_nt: TGTGCCAGCAGCCCCCGGACAGGGGGGAACACTGAAGCTTTCTTT
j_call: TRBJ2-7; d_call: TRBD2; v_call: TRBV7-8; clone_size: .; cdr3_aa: CASSFRTSGSYEQYF; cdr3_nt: TGTGCCAGCAGCTTTAGGACTAGCGGGTCCTACGAGCAGTACTTC
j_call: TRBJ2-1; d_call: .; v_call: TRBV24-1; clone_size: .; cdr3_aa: CATSVAGGDNEQFF; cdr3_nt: TGTGCCACCAGTGTAGCCGGAGGCGACAATGAGCAGTTCTTC
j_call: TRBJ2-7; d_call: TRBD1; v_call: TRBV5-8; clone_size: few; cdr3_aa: CASSPRGQGFYEQYF; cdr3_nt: TGTGCCAGCAGCCCTCGTGGACAGGGATTCTACGAGCAGTACTTC
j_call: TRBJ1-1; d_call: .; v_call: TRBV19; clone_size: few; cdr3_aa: CASSIRVQGNTEAFF; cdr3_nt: TGTGCCAGTAGTATTCGGGTCCAAGGGAACACTGAAGCTTTCTTT
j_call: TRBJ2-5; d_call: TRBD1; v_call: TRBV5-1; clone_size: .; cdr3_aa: CASSQRTGQETQYF; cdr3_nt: TGCGCCAGCAGCCAAAGGACAGGTCAAGAGACCCAGTACTTC
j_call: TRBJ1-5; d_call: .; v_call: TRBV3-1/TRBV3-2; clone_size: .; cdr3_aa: CASSLSARGTSNQPQHF; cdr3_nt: TGTGCCAGCAGCCTTTCGGCCCGGGGGACCAGCAATCAGCCCCAGCATTTT